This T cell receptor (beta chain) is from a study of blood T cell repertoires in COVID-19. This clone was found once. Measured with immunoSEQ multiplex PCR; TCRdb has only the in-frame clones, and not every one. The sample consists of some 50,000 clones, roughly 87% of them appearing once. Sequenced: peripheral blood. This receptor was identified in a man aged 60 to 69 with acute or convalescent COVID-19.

The CDR3 here is CASSSPPGQGAAEQFF. CDR3 DNA sequence: TGTGCCAGCAGTTCCCCACCGGGACAGGGGGCGGCTGAGCAGTTCTTC. The chain has TRBV27 and TRBJ2-1; 12 bases align to TRBD1. This CDR3 spans 16 amino acids. CDR1 is MNHEY, CDR2 SMNVEV, per germline (reference sequence). After removal of 4 bases from V and 9 bases from J, the junction contained 10 bases not matched to a gene.